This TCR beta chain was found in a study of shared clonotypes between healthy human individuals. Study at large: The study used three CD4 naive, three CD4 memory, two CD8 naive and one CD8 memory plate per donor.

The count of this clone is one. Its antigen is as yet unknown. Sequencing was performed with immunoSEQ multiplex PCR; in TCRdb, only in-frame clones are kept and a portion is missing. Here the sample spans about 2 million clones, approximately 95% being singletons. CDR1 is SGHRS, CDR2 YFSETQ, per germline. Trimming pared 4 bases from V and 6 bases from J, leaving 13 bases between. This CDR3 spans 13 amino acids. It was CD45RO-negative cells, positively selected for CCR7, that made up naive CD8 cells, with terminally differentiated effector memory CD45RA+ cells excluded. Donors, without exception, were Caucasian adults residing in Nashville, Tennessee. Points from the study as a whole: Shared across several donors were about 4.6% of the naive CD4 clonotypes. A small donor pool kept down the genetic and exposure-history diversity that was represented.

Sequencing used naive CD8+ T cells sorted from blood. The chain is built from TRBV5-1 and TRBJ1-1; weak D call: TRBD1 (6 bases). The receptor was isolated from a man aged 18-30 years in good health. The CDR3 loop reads CASSLSGTSEAFF. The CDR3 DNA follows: TGCGCCAGCAGCCTCTCAGGGACATCTGAAGCTTTCTTT.